This TCR beta chain was captured in a study of OX40 agonist ivuxolimab in advanced cancers. Looking at the study overall: It was ivuxolimab, an agonistic anti-OX40 (CD134) antibody, that patients were treated with. Findings and limits, study-wide: The study found that CD8+ T cells averaged more expanded clones than CD4+. The expanded peripheral T cells' antigen specificity was not determined.

Germline CDR1 is MDHEN and CDR2 is SYDVKM. Deletions cut 8 bases from V and 6 bases from J, with 9 bases between. This CDR3 is built from 11 residues. This clone was observed a single time. Its specificity is unknown. Method: immunoSEQ multiplex PCR; TCRdb's copy keeps in-frame clones and lacks some. Counted here are over 70,000 clones, about 92% occurring once; the ten biggest clones make up 13% to 15%. This material consisted of CD4+ or CD8+ T cells sorted from blood, taken in a trial of the OX40 agonist ivuxolimab. The chain couples TRBV28 to TRBJ2-3; D gene ambiguous. The receptor was derived from an adult with an advanced solid tumor such as melanoma, head and neck, liver or kidney cancer. Written as DNA, the CDR3 is TGTGCCAGCGACCCTCCTGATACGCAGTATTTT. Translating it yields CASDPPDTQYF.